The rows below give T cell receptor beta chains drawn from one sample of a study of shared clonotypes between healthy human individuals. Data came from immunoSEQ multiplex PCR; TCRdb stores just in-frame clones and leaves some out. The data hold about 2.1 million clones, with just under 95% observed a single time. Material: naive CD8+ T cells from PBMCs. Source of these receptors: a man aged 18 to 35 in good health. Some clones in this sample may be carry-over from other donors' samples. The CDR3 runs from the conserved cysteine through the conserved F or W. The D gene is left open where the match is weak. Only some rows state a clone size, as once, few, many or a class for expanded clones.

d_gene	j_gene	abundance	v_gene	CDR3nt	CDR3aa
NA	TRBJ2-7	NA	TRBV7-6	TGTGCCAGCAGCACCATTAGGGGCGAGCAGTACTTC	CASSTIRGEQYF
TRBD1	TRBJ2-5	NA	TRBV9	TGTGCCAGCAGCGTAGGGGGACAGGTAAAAGAGACCCAGTACTTC	CASSVGGQVKETQYF
NA	TRBJ1-1	NA	TRBV10-1	TGCGCCACTGGGACGGGCACTGAAGCTTTCTTT	CATGTGTEAFF
NA	TRBJ2-1	NA	TRBV20-1	TGCAGTGCCCAGTCCAAGGATGAGCAGTTCTTC	CSAQSKDEQFF
TRBD1	TRBJ2-7	once	TRBV13	TGTGCCAGCAGCCGGCGCCCACCGGGACAGAGTGAGCAGTACTTC	CASSRRPPGQSEQYF
NA	TRBJ1-5	once	TRBV7-9	TGTGCTTCGGGGCAGGGCCCGAATCAGCCCCAGCATTTT	CASGQGPNQPQHF
NA	TRBJ2-4	NA	TRBV6-4	TGTGCCAGACATATCACAGGCCGCAAAAACATTCAGTACTTC	CARHITGRKNIQYF
NA	TRBJ1-3	NA	TRBV28	TGTGCCAGCAGTTTTCCCGTAGAAGCTGGAAACACCATATATTTT	CASSFPVEAGNTIYF
TRBD2	TRBJ2-5	NA	TRBV29-1	TGCAGCGCTCACCCCCGGGGGGGGAAAGAGACCCAGTACTTC	CSAHPRGGKETQYF
NA	TRBJ2-3	NA	TRBV15	TGTGCCACCAGCAGGGAGGTGGGGATTGGGGCAGATACGCAGTATTTT	CATSREVGIGADTQYF
TRBD2	TRBJ2-2	NA	TRBV13	TGTGCCAGCAGCTCCCGGGCTAGCGGGAGCCCTCCCGGGGAGCTGTTTTTT	CASSSRASGSPPGELFF
NA	TRBJ2-7	NA	TRBV5-1	TGCGCCAGCAGCGACCCGGGAGCCTCCAGGGAGCAGTACTTC	CASSDPGASREQYF
NA	TRBJ1-2	NA	TRBV25-1	TGTGCCAGCAGTCCGAATCCTTTAGGGACAACCACCTATGGCTACACCTTC	CASSPNPLGTTTYGYTF
TRBD1	TRBJ1-1	NA	TRBV6-5	TGTGCCAGCAGTTACTCGGAGGGGGCGAGGACTGAAGCTTTCTTT	CASSYSEGARTEAFF
NA	TRBJ2-5	NA	TRBV27	TGTGCCAGCACCCCTAGGGGTGAAGAGACCCAGTACTTC	CASTPRGEETQYF
NA	TRBJ2-7	NA	TRBV27	TGTGCCAGCAGTTCGGACGGAACCTACGAGCAGTACTTC	CASSSDGTYEQYF
NA	TRBJ1-5	NA	TRBV4-1	TGCGCCAGCAGCCAAGGTCCCCCGGGGGCTCAGCCCCAGCATTTT	CASSQGPPGAQPQHF
TRBD1	TRBJ1-5	NA	TRBV28	TGTGCCAGCAGTTTGGCCACAGGGGGGAGCAATCAGCCCCAGCATTTT	CASSLATGGSNQPQHF
NA	TRBJ2-1	NA	TRBV5-6	TGTGCCAGCAGCTTGGGGCCCGGGAATGAGCAGTTCTTC	CASSLGPGNEQFF
NA	TRBJ2-1	NA	TRBV27	TGTGCCAGCAGTGCTGGACGGGGGCATGAGCAGTTCTTC	CASSAGRGHEQFF
TRBD2	TRBJ2-5	NA	TRBV10-2	TGCGCCAGCCTATTCCTCCAACTAGCGGGGACTCCCCAAGAGACCCAGTACTTC	CASLFLQLAGTPQETQYF
NA	TRBJ2-7	NA	TRBV6-1	TGTGCCAGCAGTGAAGGAATAGTACCCTACTACGAGCAGTACTTC	CASSEGIVPYYEQYF
TRBD2	TRBJ2-1	once	TRBV28	TGTGCCAGCAGTTTAGGGCTAGCGGGAAGTTATAGTGAGCAGTTCTTC	CASSLGLAGSYSEQFF
NA	TRBJ2-2	NA	TRBV7-9	TGTGCCAGCAGCTTAGGCAGGGGCTCTCGCGGGGAGCTGTTTTTT	CASSLGRGSRGELFF
NA	TRBJ2-7	NA	TRBV27	TGTGCCAGCAGTTTAAGCCCTGCCTACGAGCAGTACTTC	CASSLSPAYEQYF
TRBD2	TRBJ2-3	once	TRBV27	TGTGCCAGCAGTCAGCGGGACTCGATGCCCGCAGATACGCAGTATTTT	CASSQRDSMPADTQYF